These 2 T cell receptor beta chains were sequenced from one sample in a study of cytomegalovirus exposure and HLA in healthy donors. The PCR contained 60 Vbeta and 13 Jbeta primers. Some clones are missing from TCRdb's copy, which holds only in-frame ones; the method was immunoSEQ multiplex PCR. This sample has about 130,000 clones, with about four fifths found just once. Specimen: PBMCs. These TCRs come from a male donor in good health and CMV-seronegative.

The CDR3 protein is CASSLNPTPNYGYTF. Here the CDR3 DNA reads TGTGCCAGCAGCTTAAACCCGACACCCAACTATGGCTACACCTTC. The chain links TRBV7-2 to TRBJ1-2; no firm D call. The CDR3 runs to 15 residues. CDR1 is SGHTA, CDR2 FQGNSA, per germline. V lost 2 bases, J lost 2 bases, and 12 bases lay in between.

This clone occurred a few times. The chain employs TRBV4-1 and TRBJ1-5, with unresolved D. The V gene's germline CDR1 is MGHRA and CDR2 YSYEKL. The CDR3 totals 17 residues. V was cut by 0 bases and J by 0 bases, with 12 bases left in between. The CDR3 loop reads CASSQEEAPYSNQPQHF. CDR3 sequence (DNA): TGCGCCAGCAGCCAAGAGGAGGCACCCTATAGCAATCAGCCCCAGCATTTT.